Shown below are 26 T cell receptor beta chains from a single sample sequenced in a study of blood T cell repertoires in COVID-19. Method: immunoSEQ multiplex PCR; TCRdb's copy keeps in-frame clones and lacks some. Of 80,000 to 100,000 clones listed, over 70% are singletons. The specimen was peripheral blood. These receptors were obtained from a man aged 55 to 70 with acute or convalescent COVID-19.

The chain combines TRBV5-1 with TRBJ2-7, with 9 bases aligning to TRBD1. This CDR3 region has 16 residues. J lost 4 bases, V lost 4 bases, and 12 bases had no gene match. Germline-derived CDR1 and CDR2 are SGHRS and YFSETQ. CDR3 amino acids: CASSPGRGQGNYEQYF. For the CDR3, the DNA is TGCGCCAGCAGCCCGGGAAGGGGACAGGGTAATTACGAGCAGTACTTC.

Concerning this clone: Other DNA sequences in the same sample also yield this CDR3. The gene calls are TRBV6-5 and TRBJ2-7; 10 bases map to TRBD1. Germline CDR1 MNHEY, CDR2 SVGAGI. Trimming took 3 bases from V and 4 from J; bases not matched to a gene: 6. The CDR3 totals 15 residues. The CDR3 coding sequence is TGTGCCAGCAGTTATTCCGGGACAGGGGTATACGAGCAGTACTTC. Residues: CASSYSGTGVYEQYF.

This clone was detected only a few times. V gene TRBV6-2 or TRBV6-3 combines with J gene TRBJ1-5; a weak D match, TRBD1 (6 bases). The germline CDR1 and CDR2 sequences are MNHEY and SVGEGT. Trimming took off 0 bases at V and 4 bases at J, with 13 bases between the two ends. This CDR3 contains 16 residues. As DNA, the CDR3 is TGTGCCAGCAGTTACTCGGAAGGACAGAGAAATCAGCCCCAGCATTTT. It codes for CASSYSEGQRNQPQHF.

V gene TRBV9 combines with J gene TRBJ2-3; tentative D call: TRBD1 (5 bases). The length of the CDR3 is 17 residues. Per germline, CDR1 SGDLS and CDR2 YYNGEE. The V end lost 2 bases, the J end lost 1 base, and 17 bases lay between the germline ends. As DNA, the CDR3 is TGTGCCAGCAGCGTCCGTCCCACAGGACCAGGCACAGATACGCAGTATTTT. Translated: CASSVRPTGPGTDTQYF.

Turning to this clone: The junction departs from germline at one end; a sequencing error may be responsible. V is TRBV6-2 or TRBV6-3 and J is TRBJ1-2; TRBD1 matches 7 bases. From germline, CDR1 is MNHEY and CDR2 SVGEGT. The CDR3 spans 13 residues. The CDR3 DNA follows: TGTGCCAGCAGCCCGTCGACAGGGCGGAGCATGTCCTTC. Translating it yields CASSPSTGRSMSF.

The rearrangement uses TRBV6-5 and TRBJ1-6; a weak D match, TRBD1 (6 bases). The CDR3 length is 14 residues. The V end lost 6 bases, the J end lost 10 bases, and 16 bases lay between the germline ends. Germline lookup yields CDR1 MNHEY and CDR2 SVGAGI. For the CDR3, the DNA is TGTGCCAGCAGACTGTCGCAGGGGAGCTCACCCCTCCACTTT. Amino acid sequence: CASRLSQGSSPLHF.

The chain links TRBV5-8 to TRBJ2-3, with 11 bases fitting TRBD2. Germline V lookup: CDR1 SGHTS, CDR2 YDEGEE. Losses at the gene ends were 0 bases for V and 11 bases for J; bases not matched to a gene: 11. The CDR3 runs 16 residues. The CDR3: CASSLGASGGFGKQYF. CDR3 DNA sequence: TGTGCCAGCAGCTTGGGTGCTAGCGGGGGGTTCGGGAAGCAGTATTTT.

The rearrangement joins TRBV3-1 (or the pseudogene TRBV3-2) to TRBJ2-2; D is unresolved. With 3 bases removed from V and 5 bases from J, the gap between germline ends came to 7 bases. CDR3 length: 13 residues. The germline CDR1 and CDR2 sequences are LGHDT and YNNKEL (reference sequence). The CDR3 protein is CASSHLETGELFF. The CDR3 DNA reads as TGTGCCAGCAGCCACCTGGAGACCGGGGAGCTGTTTTTT.

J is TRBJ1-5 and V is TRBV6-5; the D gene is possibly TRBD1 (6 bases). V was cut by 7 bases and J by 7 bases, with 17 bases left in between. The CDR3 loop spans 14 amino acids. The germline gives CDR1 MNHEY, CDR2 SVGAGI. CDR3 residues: CASIWGGAGQPQHF. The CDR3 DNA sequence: TGTGCCAGCATCTGGGGGGGCGCCGGACAGCCCCAGCATTTT.

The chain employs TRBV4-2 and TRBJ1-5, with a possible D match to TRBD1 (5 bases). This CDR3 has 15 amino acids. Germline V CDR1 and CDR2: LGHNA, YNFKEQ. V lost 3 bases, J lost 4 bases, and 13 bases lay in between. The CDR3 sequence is CASSQGIQVNQPQHF. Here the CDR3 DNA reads TGTGCCAGCAGCCAGGGTATACAGGTGAATCAGCCCCAGCATTTT.

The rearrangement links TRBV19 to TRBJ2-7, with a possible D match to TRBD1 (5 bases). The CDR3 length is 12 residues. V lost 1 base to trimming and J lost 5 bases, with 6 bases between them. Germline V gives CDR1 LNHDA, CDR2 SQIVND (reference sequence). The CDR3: CASSIGRDEQYF. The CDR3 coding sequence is TGTGCCAGTAGTATAGGCAGGGACGAGCAGTACTTC. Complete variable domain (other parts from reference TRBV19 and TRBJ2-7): DGGITQSPKYLFRKEGQNVTLSCEQNLNHDAMYWYRQDPGQGLRLIYYSQIVNDFQKGDIAEGYSVSREKKESFPLTVTSAQKNPTAFYLCASSIGRDEQYFGPGTRLTVT.

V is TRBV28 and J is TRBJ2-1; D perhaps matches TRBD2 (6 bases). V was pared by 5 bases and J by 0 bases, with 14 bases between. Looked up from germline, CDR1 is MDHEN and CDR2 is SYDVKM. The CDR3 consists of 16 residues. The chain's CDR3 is CASSQDYSFSYNEQFF. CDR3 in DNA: TGTGCCAGCAGTCAGGACTATTCATTCTCCTACAATGAGCAGTTCTTC.

The CDR3 sequence: CASRTQYEQYF. The CDR3 nucleotides read TGTGCCAGCAGGACACAGTACGAGCAGTACTTC. The V and J genes are TRBV25-1 and TRBJ2-7, with D uncertain. Trimming stripped 6 bases from V and 4 bases from J, with 7 bases between. CDR3 length: 11 amino acids. Germline V gene lookup returns CDR1 MGHDK and CDR2 SYGVNS.

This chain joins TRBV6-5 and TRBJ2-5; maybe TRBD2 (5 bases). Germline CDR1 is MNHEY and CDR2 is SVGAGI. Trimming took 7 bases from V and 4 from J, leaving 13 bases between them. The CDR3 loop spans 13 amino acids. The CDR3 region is CASTDVGRETQYF. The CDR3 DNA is TGTGCCAGCACCGATGTAGGGAGAGAGACCCAGTACTTC.

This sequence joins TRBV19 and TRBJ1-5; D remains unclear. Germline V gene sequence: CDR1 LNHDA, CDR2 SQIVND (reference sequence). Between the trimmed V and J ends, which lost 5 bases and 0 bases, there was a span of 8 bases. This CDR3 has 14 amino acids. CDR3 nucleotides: TGTGCCAGTAGTGTCGGTTATAGCAATCAGCCCCAGCATTTT. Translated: CASSVGYSNQPQHF. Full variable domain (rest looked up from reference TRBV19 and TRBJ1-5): DGGITQSPKYLFRKEGQNVTLSCEQNLNHDAMYWYRQDPGQGLRLIYYSQIVNDFQKGDIAEGYSVSREKKESFPLTVTSAQKNPTAFYLCASSVGYSNQPQHFGDGTRLSIL.

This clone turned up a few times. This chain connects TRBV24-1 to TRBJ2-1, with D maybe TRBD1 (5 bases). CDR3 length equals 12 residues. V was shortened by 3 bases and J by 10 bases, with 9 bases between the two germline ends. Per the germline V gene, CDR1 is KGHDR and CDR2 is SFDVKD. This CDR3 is CATSDLGQEQFF. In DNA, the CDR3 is TGTGCCACCAGTGATCTAGGACAAGAGCAGTTCTTC.

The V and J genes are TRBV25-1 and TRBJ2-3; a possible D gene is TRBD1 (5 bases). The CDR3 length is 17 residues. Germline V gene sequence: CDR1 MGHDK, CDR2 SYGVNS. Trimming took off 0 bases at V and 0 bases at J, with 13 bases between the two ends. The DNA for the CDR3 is TGTGCCAGCAGTGAATATAGTTGGGGCCCGAGCACAGATACGCAGTATTTT. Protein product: CASSEYSWGPSTDTQYF.

The CDR3 sequence: CASSPVQTWYEQYF. The CDR3 coding sequence is TGTGCCAGCTCACCAGTACAGACATGGTACGAGCAGTACTTC. This chain uses TRBV18 with TRBJ2-7; D call uncertain. From germline, CDR1 is KGHSH and CDR2 LQKENI. V gave up 2 bases and J gave up 4 bases, with 12 bases separating them. The CDR3 has 14 residues.

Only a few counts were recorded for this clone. CDR3 nucleotide sequence: TGTGCCAGCAGCTTCATACAGGGCTCTGAAGCTTTCTTT. It encodes CASSFIQGSEAFF. V gene TRBV7-3 combines with J gene TRBJ1-1, with a possible D match to TRBD1 (6 bases). V was trimmed by 3 bases and J by 6 bases, leaving 11 bases between them. Germline CDR1 and CDR2: SGHTA and FQGTGA. The CDR3 has 13 amino acids.

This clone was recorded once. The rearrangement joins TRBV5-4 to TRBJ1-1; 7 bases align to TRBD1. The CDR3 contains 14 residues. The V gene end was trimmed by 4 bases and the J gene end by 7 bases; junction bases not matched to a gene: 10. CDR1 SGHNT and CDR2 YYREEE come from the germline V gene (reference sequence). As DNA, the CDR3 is TGTGCCAGCAGCGCCTCCCGACAGGGCGTTGAAGCTTTCTTT. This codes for CASSASRQGVEAFF.

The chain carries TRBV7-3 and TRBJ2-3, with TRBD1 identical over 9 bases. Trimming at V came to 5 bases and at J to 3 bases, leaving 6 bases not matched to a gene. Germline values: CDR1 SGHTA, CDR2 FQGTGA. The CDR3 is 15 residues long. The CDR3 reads CASSPRGTGTDTQYF. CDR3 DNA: TGTGCCAGCAGCCCCCGTGGGACAGGGACAGATACGCAGTATTTT.

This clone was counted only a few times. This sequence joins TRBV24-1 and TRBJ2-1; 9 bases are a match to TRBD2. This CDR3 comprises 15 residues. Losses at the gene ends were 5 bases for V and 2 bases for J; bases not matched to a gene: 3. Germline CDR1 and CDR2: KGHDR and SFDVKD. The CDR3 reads CATSGGGGAYNEQFF. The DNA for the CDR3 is TGTGCCACCAGTGGGGGCGGGGGGGCCTACAATGAGCAGTTCTTC.

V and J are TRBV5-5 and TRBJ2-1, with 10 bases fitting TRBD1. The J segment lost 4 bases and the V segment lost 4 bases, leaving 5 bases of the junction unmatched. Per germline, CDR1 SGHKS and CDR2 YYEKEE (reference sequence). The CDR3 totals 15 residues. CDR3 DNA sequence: TGTGCCAGCAGCACGGGACAGGGGTCTTACAATGAGCAGTTCTTC. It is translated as CASSTGQGSYNEQFF.

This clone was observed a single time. CDR3 in DNA: TGTGCCAGCAGCTTGGCCGGAGGGAGCTATGAAAAACTGTTTTTT. Its translation: CASSLAGGSYEKLFF. The chain employs TRBV5-6 and TRBJ1-4; unclear D gene. The V and J ends lost 0 bases and 6 bases respectively, with 12 bases between them. This CDR3 region has 15 residues. Looked up from germline, CDR1 is SGHDT and CDR2 is YYEEEE.

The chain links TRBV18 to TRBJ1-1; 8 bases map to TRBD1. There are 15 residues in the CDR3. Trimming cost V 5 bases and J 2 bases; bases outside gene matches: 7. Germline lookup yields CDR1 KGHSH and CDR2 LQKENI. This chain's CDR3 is CASSSIQGGNTEAFF. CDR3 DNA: TGTGCCAGCTCATCAATACAGGGGGGAAACACTGAAGCTTTCTTT. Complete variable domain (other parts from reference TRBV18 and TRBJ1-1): NAGVMQNPRHLVRRRGQEARLRCSPMKGHSHVYWYRQLPEEGLKFMVYLQKENIIDESGMPKERFSAEFPKEGPSILRIQQVVRGDSAAYFCASSSIQGGNTEAFFGQGTRLTVV.

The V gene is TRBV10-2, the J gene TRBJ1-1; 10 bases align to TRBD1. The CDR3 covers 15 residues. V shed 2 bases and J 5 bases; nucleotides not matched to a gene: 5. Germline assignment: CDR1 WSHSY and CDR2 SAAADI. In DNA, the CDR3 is TGCGCCAGCAGTGAGGGACAGGGGGGTCTTACTGAAGCTTTCTTT. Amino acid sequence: CASSEGQGGLTEAFF.